This T cell receptor (beta chain) was documented in a study of blood T cell repertoires in COVID-19. Study-level background: The samples span acute and convalescent COVID-19 from the United States, Italy and Spain. In each case, the material was cDNA or gDNA derived from T cells, B-cell-depleted T cells, or PBMCs.

There are a few counts of this clone. The V gene's germline CDR1 is KGHSH and CDR2 LQKENI. The CDR3 contains 15 residues. After removal of 3 bases from V and 6 bases from J, the junction contained 11 bases not matched to a gene. Authors' analysis steps: Reference gene primer amplification gave estimated nucleated cell counts. Libraries were prepared by immunoSEQ multiplex PCR; TCRdb keeps only in-frame clonotypes and omits some of them. The DNA gave D and trimming, while V, J and clone size come from that table. The repertoire holds about 100,000 clones, with about 90% as singletons. Specimen: peripheral blood. The TCR comes from a man aged 25-45 years in a cohort sampled during active COVID-19. The V and J genes are TRBV18 and TRBJ2-7, with TRBD1 identical over 7 bases. The CDR3 nucleotides are TGTGCCAGCTCACCCCTATACGGACAGGACACCGAGCAGTACTTC. Its protein product is CASSPLYGQDTEQYF. Combining the CDR3 with reference TRBV18 and TRBJ2-7 gives the whole variable domain NAGVMQNPRHLVRRRGQEARLRCSPMKGHSHVYWYRQLPEEGLKFMVYLQKENIIDESGMPKERFSAEFPKEGPSILRIQQVVRGDSAAYFCASSPLYGQDTEQYFGPGTRLTVT.